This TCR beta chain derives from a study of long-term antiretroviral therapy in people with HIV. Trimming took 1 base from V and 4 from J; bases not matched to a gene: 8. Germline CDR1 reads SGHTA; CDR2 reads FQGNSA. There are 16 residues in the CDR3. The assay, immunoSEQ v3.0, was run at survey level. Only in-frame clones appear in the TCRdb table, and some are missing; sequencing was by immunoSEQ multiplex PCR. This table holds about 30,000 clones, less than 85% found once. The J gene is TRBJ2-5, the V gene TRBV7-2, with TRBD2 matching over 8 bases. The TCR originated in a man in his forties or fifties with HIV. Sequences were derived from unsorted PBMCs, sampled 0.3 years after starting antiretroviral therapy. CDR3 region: CASSLGPGGGGETQYF. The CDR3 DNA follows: TGTGCCAGCAGCTTAGGTCCGGGGGGGGGAGGAGAGACCCAGTACTTC.